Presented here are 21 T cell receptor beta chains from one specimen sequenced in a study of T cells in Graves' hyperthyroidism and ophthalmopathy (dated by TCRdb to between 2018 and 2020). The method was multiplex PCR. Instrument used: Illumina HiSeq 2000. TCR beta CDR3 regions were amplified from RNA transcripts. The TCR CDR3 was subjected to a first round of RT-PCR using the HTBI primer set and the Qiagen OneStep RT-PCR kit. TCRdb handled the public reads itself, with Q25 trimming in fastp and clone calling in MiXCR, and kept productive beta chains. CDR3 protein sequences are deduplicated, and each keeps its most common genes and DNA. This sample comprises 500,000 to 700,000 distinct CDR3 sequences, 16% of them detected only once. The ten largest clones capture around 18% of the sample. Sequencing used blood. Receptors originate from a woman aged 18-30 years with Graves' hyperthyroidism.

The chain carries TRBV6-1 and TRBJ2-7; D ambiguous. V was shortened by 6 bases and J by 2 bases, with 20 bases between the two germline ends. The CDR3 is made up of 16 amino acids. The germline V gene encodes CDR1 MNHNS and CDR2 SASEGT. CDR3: CASSPTLETLTYEQYF. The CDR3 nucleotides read TGTGCCAGCAGCCCTACCCTAGAGACACTGACCTACGAGCAGTACTTC.

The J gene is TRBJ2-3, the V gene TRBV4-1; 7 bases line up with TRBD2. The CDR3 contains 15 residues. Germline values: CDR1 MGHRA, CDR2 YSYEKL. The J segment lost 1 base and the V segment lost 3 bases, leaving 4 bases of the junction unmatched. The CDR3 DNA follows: TGCGCCAGCAGCCAGCCTGGGGGGGGCACAGATACGCAGTATTTT. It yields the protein CASSQPGGGTDTQYF.

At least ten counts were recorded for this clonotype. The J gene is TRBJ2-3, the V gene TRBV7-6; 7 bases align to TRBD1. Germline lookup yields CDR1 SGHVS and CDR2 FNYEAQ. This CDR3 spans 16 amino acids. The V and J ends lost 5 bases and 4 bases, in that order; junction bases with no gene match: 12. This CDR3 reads CASSQDPGQRSDTQYF. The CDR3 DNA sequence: TGTGCCAGCAGCCAGGATCCGGGACAGAGATCAGATACGCAGTATTTT.

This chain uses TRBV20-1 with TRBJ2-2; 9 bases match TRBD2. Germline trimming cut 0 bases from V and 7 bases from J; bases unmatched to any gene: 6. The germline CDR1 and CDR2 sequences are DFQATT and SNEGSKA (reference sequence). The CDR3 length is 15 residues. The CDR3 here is CSAREWREGFGELFF. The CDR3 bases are TGCAGTGCTAGAGAATGGCGGGAGGGGTTCGGGGAGCTGTTTTTT.

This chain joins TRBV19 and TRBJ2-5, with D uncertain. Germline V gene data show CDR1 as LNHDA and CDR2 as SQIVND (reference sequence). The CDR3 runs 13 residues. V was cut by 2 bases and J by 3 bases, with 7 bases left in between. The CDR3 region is CASSIIREETQYF. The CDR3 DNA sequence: TGTGCCAGTAGTATAATAAGAGAAGAGACCCAGTACTTC.

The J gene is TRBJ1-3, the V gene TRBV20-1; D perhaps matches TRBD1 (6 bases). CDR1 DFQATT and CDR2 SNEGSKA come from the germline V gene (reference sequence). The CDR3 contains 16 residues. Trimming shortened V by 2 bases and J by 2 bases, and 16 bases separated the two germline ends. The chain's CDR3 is CSARHRAYRPGNTIYF. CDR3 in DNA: TGCAGTGCTAGACACAGGGCCTACCGCCCTGGAAACACCATATATTTT.

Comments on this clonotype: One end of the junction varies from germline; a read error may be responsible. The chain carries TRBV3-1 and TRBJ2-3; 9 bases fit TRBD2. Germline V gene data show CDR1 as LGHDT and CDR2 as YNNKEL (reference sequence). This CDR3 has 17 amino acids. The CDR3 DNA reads TGTACCAGCAGCCAAGGCGGCGGGGGGGGGTTGTCAGATACGCAGTATTTT. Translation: CTSSQGGGGGLSDTQYF.

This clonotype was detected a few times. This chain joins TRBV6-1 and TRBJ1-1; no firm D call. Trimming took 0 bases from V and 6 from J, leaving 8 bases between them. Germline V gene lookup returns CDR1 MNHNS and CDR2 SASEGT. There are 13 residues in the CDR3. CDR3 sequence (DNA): TGTGCCAGCAGTGAAGCCCCCATCCCTGAAGCTTTCTTT. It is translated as CASSEAPIPEAFF.

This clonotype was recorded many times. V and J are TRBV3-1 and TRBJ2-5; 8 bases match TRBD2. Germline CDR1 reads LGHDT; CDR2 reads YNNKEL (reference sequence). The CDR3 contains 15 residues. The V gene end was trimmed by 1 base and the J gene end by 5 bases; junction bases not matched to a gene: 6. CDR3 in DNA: TGTGCCAGCAGCCAAGCCAGCGGGAGTTGGGAGACCCAGTACTTC. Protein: CASSQASGSWETQYF.

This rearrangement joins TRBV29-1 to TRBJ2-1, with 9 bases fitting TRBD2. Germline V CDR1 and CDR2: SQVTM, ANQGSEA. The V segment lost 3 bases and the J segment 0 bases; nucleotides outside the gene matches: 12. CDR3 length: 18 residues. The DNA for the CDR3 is TGCAGCGTTGACGGTCCTCTAGCGGGGCGAAACTCCTACAATGAGCAGTTCTTC. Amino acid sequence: CSVDGPLAGRNSYNEQFF.

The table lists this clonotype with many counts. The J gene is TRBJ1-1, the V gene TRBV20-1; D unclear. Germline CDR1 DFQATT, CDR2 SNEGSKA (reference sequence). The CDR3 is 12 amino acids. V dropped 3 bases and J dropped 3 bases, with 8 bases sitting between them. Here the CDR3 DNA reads TGCAGTGCTAGTGTTGGAGACACTGAAGCTTTCTTT. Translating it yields CSASVGDTEAFF.

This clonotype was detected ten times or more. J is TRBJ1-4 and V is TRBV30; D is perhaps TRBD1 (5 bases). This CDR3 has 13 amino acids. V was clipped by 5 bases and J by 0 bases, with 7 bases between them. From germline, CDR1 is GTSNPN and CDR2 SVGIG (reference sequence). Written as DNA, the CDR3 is TGTGCCTGGGGGGGTACAACTAATGAAAAACTGTTTTTT. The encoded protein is CAWGGTTNEKLFF.

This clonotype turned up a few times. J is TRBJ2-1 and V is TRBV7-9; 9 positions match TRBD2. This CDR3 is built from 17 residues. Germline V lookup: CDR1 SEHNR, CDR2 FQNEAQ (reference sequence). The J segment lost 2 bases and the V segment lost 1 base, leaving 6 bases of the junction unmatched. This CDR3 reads CASSLEVAGDPYNEQFF. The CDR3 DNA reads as TGTGCCAGCAGCTTAGAAGTAGCGGGAGACCCCTACAATGAGCAGTTCTTC. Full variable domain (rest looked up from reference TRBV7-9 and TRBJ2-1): DTGVSQNPRHKITKRGQNVTFRCDPISEHNRLYWYRQTLGQGPEFLTYFQNEAQLEKSRLLSDRFSAERPKGSFSTLEIQRTEQGDSAMYLCASSLEVAGDPYNEQFFGPGTRLTVL.

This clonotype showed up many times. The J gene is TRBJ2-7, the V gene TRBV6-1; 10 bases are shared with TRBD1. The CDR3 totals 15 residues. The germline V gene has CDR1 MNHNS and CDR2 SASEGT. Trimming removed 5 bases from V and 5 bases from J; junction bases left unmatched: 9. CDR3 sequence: CASSKTGQGIDEQYF. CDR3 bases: TGTGCCAGCAGTAAAACGGGACAGGGGATCGACGAGCAGTACTTC.

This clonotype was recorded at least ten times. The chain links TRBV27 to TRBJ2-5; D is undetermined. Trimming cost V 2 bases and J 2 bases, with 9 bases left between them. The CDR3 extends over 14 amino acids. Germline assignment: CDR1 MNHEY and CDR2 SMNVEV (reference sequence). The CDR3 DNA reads TGTGCCAGCAGTTTAAGTGGCAGGCAAGAGACCCAGTACTTC. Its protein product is CASSLSGRQETQYF.

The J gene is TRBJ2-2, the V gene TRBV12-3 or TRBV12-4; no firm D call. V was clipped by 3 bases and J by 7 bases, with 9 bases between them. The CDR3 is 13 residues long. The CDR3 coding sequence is TGTGCCAGCAGTTTTGTGAGCGACGGGGAGCTGTTTTTT. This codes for CASSFVSDGELFF.

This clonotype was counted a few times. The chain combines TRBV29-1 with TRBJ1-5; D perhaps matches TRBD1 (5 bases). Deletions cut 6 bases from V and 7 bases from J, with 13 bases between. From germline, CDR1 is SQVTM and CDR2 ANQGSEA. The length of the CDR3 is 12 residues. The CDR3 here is CSVEAGNQPQHF. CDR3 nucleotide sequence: TGCAGCGTCGAGGCAGGGAACCAGCCCCAGCATTTT.

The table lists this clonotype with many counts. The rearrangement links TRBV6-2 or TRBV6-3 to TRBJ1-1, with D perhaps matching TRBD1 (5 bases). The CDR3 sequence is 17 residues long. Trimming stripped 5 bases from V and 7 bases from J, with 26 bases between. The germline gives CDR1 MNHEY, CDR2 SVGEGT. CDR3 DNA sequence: TGTGCCAGCAGTCCACTTGGGAATCAGGGAAGGGTCCGTGAAGCTTTCTTT. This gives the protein CASSPLGNQGRVREAFF.

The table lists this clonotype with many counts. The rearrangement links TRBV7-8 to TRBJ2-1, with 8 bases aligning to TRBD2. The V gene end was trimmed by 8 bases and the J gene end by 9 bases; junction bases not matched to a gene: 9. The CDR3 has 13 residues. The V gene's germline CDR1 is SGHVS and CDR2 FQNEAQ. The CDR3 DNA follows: TGTGCCAGCGGGTTAGCGGGAATGCGTGAGCAGTTCTTC. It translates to CASGLAGMREQFF.

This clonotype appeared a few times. CDR3 sequence reads: CASSDTSGSETQYF. In nucleotides, the CDR3 is TGTGCCAGCAGCGATACTAGCGGGAGTGAGACCCAGTACTTC. The J gene is TRBJ2-5, the V gene TRBV7-2, with 11 bases identical to TRBD2. Germline V CDR1 and CDR2: SGHTA, FQGNSA. The V and J ends lost 5 bases and 5 bases, in that order; junction bases with no gene match: 4. The CDR3 sequence is 14 residues long.

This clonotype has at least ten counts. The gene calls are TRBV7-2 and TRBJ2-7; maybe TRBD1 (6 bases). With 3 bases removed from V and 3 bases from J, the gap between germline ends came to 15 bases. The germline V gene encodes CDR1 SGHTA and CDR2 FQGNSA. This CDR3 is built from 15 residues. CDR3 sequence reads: CASSLGQGQVYEQYF. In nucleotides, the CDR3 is TGTGCCAGCAGCTTGGGGCAGGGACAAGTCTACGAGCAGTACTTC. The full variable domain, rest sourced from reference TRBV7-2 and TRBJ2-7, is GAGVSQSPSNKVTEKGKDVELRCDPISGHTALYWYRQSLGQGLEFLIYFQGNSAPDKSGLPSDRFSAERTGGSVSTLTIQRTQQEDSAVYLCASSLGQGQVYEQYFGPGTRLTVT.